The T cell receptor beta chain described here comes from a study of blood T cells in healthy people across ages. As for the study in general: Template-switching capture recovered about one barcoded beta molecule per two T cells. Study-wide results and limits: TCR beta diversity, measured per million T cells, fell in a roughly linear way with age. Researchers deemed the diversity estimates from one million T cells underestimates.

PCR was performed a second time for roughly 7 to 12 cycles using a sample-barcoded 5' primer and a J-beta primer mix. TCRdb redid the calling of the 5' RACE reads with MiXCR, one entry per CDR3 protein. Of about 680,000 distinct CDR3 sequences in the sample, roughly 50% are singletons; the top ten hold approximately 32%. This clonotype was counted a single time. The antigen is undetermined. This CDR3 comprises 16 residues. The ends were cut back, 0 bases at V and 6 bases at J, with 20 bases in the middle. Germline lookup yields CDR1 DFQATT and CDR2 SNEGSKA (reference sequence). The sequence derives from a woman aged 60-70 years in good health. Sample: blood. The chain is built from TRBV20-1 and TRBJ1-1; possible D gene TRBD1, 6 bases. The CDR3 nucleotides are TGCAGTGCTAGAGATAGGTTCCTGGCAAGGGGGGCTGAAGCTTTCTTT. Its protein product is CSARDRFLARGAEAFF.